This T cell receptor beta chain was captured by sequencing in a study of blood T cell repertoires in COVID-19. This clone has just one count. Original data processing: Amplifying reference gene primers gave estimates of nucleated cell counts. Clones were read by immunoSEQ multiplex PCR, and TCRdb kept only the in-frame ones, dropping some. Clonal size and the V and J genes are those of that table, whereas D and trimming came from the DNA. The repertoire holds around 330,000 clones, with 85% as singletons. The CDR3 loop spans 14 amino acids. Germline V gene sequence: CDR1 ENHRY, CDR2 SYGVKD. V lost 7 bases to trimming and J lost 0 bases, with 9 bases between them.

Sequenced material: PBMCs or T cells enriched from blood (not recorded which). The sequence derives from a woman aged 30 to 39 who had been exposed to COVID-19. The chain has TRBV10-3 and TRBJ2-2; TRBD2 is a possible D gene (6 bases). CDR3 region: CAIMVAANTGELFF. In nucleotides, the CDR3 is TGTGCCATCATGGTAGCGGCGAACACCGGGGAGCTGTTTTTT.